Sequencing of this T cell receptor beta chain was carried out in a study of T-cell memory formation after mild COVID-19. A remark on this clonotype: The antigen remains unidentified.

The germline CDR1 and CDR2 sequences are SGHDN and FVKESK. CDR3 length: 15 amino acids. The V segment lost 4 bases and the J segment 4 bases; nucleotides outside the gene matches: 7. TCRdb recomputed calls from the 5' RACE reads with MiXCR, one row per CDR3 protein. The sample includes approximately 89,000 distinct CDR3 sequences, 9.5% to 15% of them seen just once. Study observations and caveats: Day 15 to 85 contracting clones showed balanced CD4/CD8; later expanders leaned CD4+.

The sequence was collected from a man aged 18 to 30 who had mild COVID-19 (a few samples of this study predate the infection). Cell type and time point are not known. Sequencing was carried out using PBMCs or a T cell subset sorted from them (not recorded which). This chain joins TRBV14 and TRBJ2-1, with 7 nucleotides matching TRBD2. CDR3: CASSLSPGGYNEQFF. CDR3 nucleotide sequence: TGTGCCAGCAGCCTATCCCCGGGAGGTTACAATGAGCAGTTCTTC.